The 30 T cell receptor gamma chains listed next were all sequenced from one sample in a study of Vδ1+ human thymocytes. Their recognized antigens are unknown. Study-wide points: Highly polyclonal TRG and TRD repertoires with Gaussian CDR3 length distributions appeared in thymus.

RNA was extracted from the cells and then reverse transcribed. Multiplex PCR used pooled V-gene forward primers and a constant-region reverse primer to amplify CDR3s. TCRdb redid the clone calls on the multiplex PCR reads with CATT. This table holds 7,500 to 10,000 gamma-chain clones, less than 60% found once. The sequenced sample was Vdelta1+ gamma-delta thymocytes from the thymus. Indicated subset: FACS-sorted CD3+ TCRalphabeta- TCRVdelta1+ TCRVdelta2- thymocytes. The source is a girl under three years old who had congenital heart surgery.

The V gene is TRGV2, the J gene TRGJ1 or TRGJ2. TCRdb records no J gene; here it was assigned by comparing the DNA to germline. The germline gives CDR1 EGSNGY, CDR2 YDSYNSKV. V trimming: 0 bases; J trimming: 9 bases; junction bases outside the gene matches: 2. The length of the CDR3 is 11 residues. The CDR3 sequence: CATWDGFKKLF. The CDR3 nucleotides are TGTGCCACCTGGGACGGGTTTAAGAAACTCTTT.

This clone was detected a few times. J is TRGJ1 or TRGJ2 and V is TRGV9. TCRdb supplies no J gene; here it was assigned by aligning the nucleotide sequence to germline. The germline gives CDR1 GITISATS, CDR2 ISYDGTV (reference sequence). The CDR3 contains 11 residues. The V gene end was trimmed by 6 bases and the J gene end by 2 bases; junction bases not matched to a gene: 1. In nucleotides, the CDR3 is TGTGCCTTGTGGTATTATTATAAGAAACTCTTT. Its translation is CALWYYYKKLF.

Comment on this clone: A read error is possible here, since a much larger clone lies one base away. The J gene is TRGJ1 or TRGJ2, the V gene TRGV9. The J gene, missing from TCRdb, was assigned here through DNA to germline matching. Germline values: CDR1 GITISATS, CDR2 ISYDGTV (reference sequence). V shed 4 bases and J 2 bases; nucleotides not matched to a gene: 2. There are 12 residues in the CDR3. CDR3 DNA sequence: TGTGCCTTGTGGGAAGATTATTATAAGAAACTCTTT. It codes for CALWEDYYKKLF.

The rearrangement joins TRGV2 to TRGJ1 or TRGJ2. Matching the DNA to germline supplied the J gene, which TCRdb does not give. With 0 bases clipped from V and 3 bases from J, the junction kept 5 bases outside the gene matches. The CDR3 contains 14 residues. Germline loops: CDR1 EGSNGY, CDR2 YDSYNSKV. As DNA, the CDR3 is TGTGCCACCTGGGACGGGCTCATTTATTATAAGAAACTCTTT. Its protein is CATWDGLIYYKKLF.

The rearrangement joins TRGV3 to TRGJ1 or TRGJ2. Because TCRdb records no J gene, it was assigned here through a match of the DNA to germline. CDR3 length: 16 residues. Germline assignment: CDR1 VTNTFY and CDR2 YDVSTARD (reference sequence). V dropped 0 bases and J dropped 11; count of bases not matched to a gene: 19. The CDR3 sequence is CATWDRLSGVRLEKLF. CDR3 nucleotides: TGTGCCACCTGGGACAGGCTTTCCGGGGTTAGATTAGAGAAACTCTTT.

The J gene is TRGJP2, the V gene TRGV9. The J gene, missing from TCRdb, was assigned here through DNA to germline matching. Trimming cost V 0 bases and J 7 bases; bases outside gene matches: 5. CDR3 length equals 14 residues. Germline V gene lookup returns CDR1 GITISATS and CDR2 ISYDGTV (reference sequence). This CDR3 is CALWEVGSDWIKTF. CDR3 nucleotide sequence: TGTGCCTTGTGGGAGGTGGGTTCTGATTGGATCAAGACGTTT.

For this clone: This CDR3 is also generated by other DNA sequences in the sample. The gene calls are TRGV4 and TRGJ1 or TRGJ2. TCRdb offers no J gene call, so here the DNA was matched to germline to obtain one. This CDR3 has 13 amino acids. V shed 3 bases and J 1 base; nucleotides not matched to a gene: 3. CDR1 and CDR2 from the germline V gene are EGSTGY and YDSYTSSV. The DNA of the CDR3 is TGTGCCACCTGGGATAGTAATTATTATAAGAAACTCTTT. This gives the protein CATWDSNYYKKLF.

This clone has more than one count but fewer than ten. The chain links TRGV9 to TRGJ1 or TRGJ2. Germline loops: CDR1 GITISATS, CDR2 ISYDGTV (reference sequence). This CDR3 has 12 amino acids. Losses at the gene ends were 5 bases for V and 7 bases for J; bases not matched to a gene: 8. Written as DNA, the CDR3 is TGTGCCTTGTGGGTTCCTGGGTATAAGAAACTCTTT. Translation: CALWVPGYKKLF.

Concerning this clone: This may arise from a read error, as a much more abundant clone is one base away. This chain links TRGV2 with TRGJ1 or TRGJ2. The J gene was missing in TCRdb and was found by matching the end of the DNA to germline. Germline V CDR1 and CDR2: EGSNGY, YDSYNSKV. V dropped 0 bases and J dropped 2; count of bases not matched to a gene: 1. CDR3 length: 13 amino acids. CDR3 bases: TGTGCCACCTGGGACGGGGATTATTATAAGAAACTCTTT. Translating it yields CATWDGDYYKKLF.

The chain couples TRGV3 to TRGJ1 or TRGJ2. The CDR3 length is 19 residues. Per the germline V gene, CDR1 is VTNTFY and CDR2 is YDVSTARD (reference sequence). J gave up 1 base and V 0 bases, and 18 bases lay outside the gene matches. The CDR3 sequence: CATWDRLIGRRINYYKKLF. CDR3 DNA sequence: TGTGCCACCTGGGACAGGCTTATCGGGCGGCGCATCAATTATTATAAGAAACTCTTT.

As regards this clone: This same CDR3 is encoded by further DNA sequences in the sample. V and J are TRGV9 and TRGJ1 or TRGJ2. The J gene is not listed in TCRdb, so it was assigned here from a DNA match to germline. The length of the CDR3 is 14 residues. V trimming: 1 base; J trimming: 0 bases; junction bases outside the gene matches: 3. Germline CDR1 is GITISATS and CDR2 is ISYDGTV (reference sequence). The CDR3 DNA reads as TGTGCCTTGTGGGAGGTAACGAATTATTATAAGAAACTCTTT. Its translation: CALWEVTNYYKKLF.

Turning to this clone: Compared with germline, one end of the junction differs, possibly owing to a read error. The J gene is TRGJ1 or TRGJ2, the V gene TRGV3. Germline values: CDR1 VTNTFY, CDR2 YDVSTARD (reference sequence). The CDR3 covers 11 residues. The CDR3 DNA reads TGTGCCACGGTGGTTTATTATAAGAAGCTCTTT. This translates into CATVVYYKKLF.

The J gene is TRGJ1 or TRGJ2, the V gene TRGV8. J gave up 5 bases and V 7 bases, and 8 bases lay outside the gene matches. In germline, CDR1 is VENAVY, CDR2 YDSYNSRV. The CDR3 loop spans 12 amino acids. The DNA of the CDR3 is TGTGCCACCTGTGATCAGGATTATAAGAAACTCTTT. Translation: CATCDQDYKKLF.

The genes are TRGV8 and TRGJ1 or TRGJ2. Assignment of the J gene here rests on matching the DNA to germline, because TCRdb gives none. This CDR3 contains 11 residues. Germline V CDR1 and CDR2: VENAVY, YDSYNSRV. The trim removed 6 bases at V and 12 bases at J, leaving 11 bases unmatched. CDR3: CATWTTWGKLF. The CDR3 DNA reads TGTGCCACCTGGACCACATGGGGGAAACTCTTT.

This clone was picked up a small number of times. This chain uses TRGV4 with TRGJ1 or TRGJ2. Here the J gene came from matching the DNA to germline, since TCRdb omits it. The germline V gene has CDR1 EGSTGY and CDR2 YDSYTSSV. The CDR3 is 11 residues long. The V segment lost 5 bases and the J segment 8 bases; nucleotides outside the gene matches: 6. This CDR3 is CATWGGDKKLF. The CDR3 nucleotides are TGTGCCACCTGGGGGGGCGATAAGAAACTCTTT.

The chain joins TRGV2 to TRGJ1 or TRGJ2. TCRdb carries no J gene annotation; the J gene was assigned here by matching the DNA with germline. The V gene end was trimmed by 0 bases and the J gene end by 5 bases; junction bases not matched to a gene: 4. The germline V gene encodes CDR1 EGSNGY and CDR2 YDSYNSKV. The length of the CDR3 is 13 residues. CDR3 sequence reads: CATWDGSDYKKLF. CDR3 DNA sequence: TGTGCCACCTGGGACGGGTCTGATTATAAGAAACTCTTT.

Comments on this clone: Germline is not matched at one junction end, which may reflect a read error. The chain employs TRGV3 and TRGJ1 or TRGJ2. TCRdb leaves out the J gene; it was filled in here by matching the DNA to germline. This CDR3 comprises 13 residues. Germline V lookup: CDR1 VTNTFY, CDR2 YDVSTARD (reference sequence). CDR3 nucleotides: TGTGCCGCCTGGGACAGGCCGTATTATAAGAAACTCTTT. This codes for CAAWDRPYYKKLF.

As regards this clone: Other DNA sequences of this sample code for an identical CDR3. The V and J genes are TRGV2 and TRGJ1 or TRGJ2. The J gene, missing from TCRdb, was assigned here through DNA to germline matching. Losses at the gene ends were 0 bases for V and 6 bases for J; bases not matched to a gene: 5. CDR1 is EGSNGY and CDR2 is YDSYNSKV in the germline V gene. The CDR3 extends over 13 amino acids. CDR3 coding DNA: TGTGCCACCTGGGACGGGCAAGGTTATAAGAAACTCTTT. Translation gives CATWDGQGYKKLF.

This sequence joins TRGV8 and TRGJ1 or TRGJ2. Assignment of the J gene here rests on matching the DNA to germline, because TCRdb gives none. J gave up 6 bases and V 3 bases, and 11 bases lay outside the gene matches. Germline V gives CDR1 VENAVY, CDR2 YDSYNSRV. This CDR3 contains 14 residues. The CDR3 spells CATWDWSPCYKKLF. The CDR3 DNA follows: TGTGCCACCTGGGATTGGAGCCCTTGTTATAAGAAACTCTTT.

The chain is built from TRGV9 and TRGJ1 or TRGJ2. The J gene, absent from TCRdb, was called here by matching the DNA to germline. Germline V CDR1 and CDR2: GITISATS, ISYDGTV (reference sequence). Trimming took 3 bases from V and 6 from J; bases not matched to a gene: 5. The CDR3 runs 12 residues. This chain's CDR3 is CALWECGYKKLF. The CDR3 DNA sequence: TGTGCCTTGTGGGAGTGTGGTTATAAGAAACTCTTT.

Concerning this clone: The junction departs from the called germline gene at one end, perhaps through a read error. The chain is built from TRGV2 and TRGJ1 or TRGJ2. Matching the DNA to germline supplied the J gene, which TCRdb does not give. The CDR3 runs 11 residues. Germline CDR1 and CDR2: EGSNGY and YDSYNSKV. The CDR3 DNA sequence: TGTGCCGCCTGGGACGGAGGAAAGAAACTCTTT. Translation gives CAAWDGGKKLF.

The J gene is TRGJ1 or TRGJ2, the V gene TRGV3. TCRdb supplies no J gene; here it was assigned by aligning the nucleotide sequence to germline. This CDR3 is built from 15 residues. The V gene end was trimmed by 3 bases and the J gene end by 5 bases; junction bases not matched to a gene: 13. Per the germline V gene, CDR1 is VTNTFY and CDR2 is YDVSTARD (reference sequence). For the CDR3, the DNA is TGTGCCACCTGGGACCGGTTTCGTGGGGATTATAAGAAACTCTTT. It yields the protein CATWDRFRGDYKKLF.

This chain uses TRGV2 with TRGJP2. The J gene was not available in TCRdb and was assigned here by matching the DNA to germline segments. The CDR3 is 13 residues long. Germline assignment: CDR1 EGSNGY and CDR2 YDSYNSKV. The trim removed 2 bases at V and 7 bases at J, leaving 4 bases unmatched. The CDR3 protein is CATWDATDWIKTF. In DNA form, the CDR3 reads TGTGCCACCTGGGACGCAACTGATTGGATCAAGACGTTT.

The chain combines TRGV4 with TRGJ1 or TRGJ2. Since TCRdb gives no J gene, matching the DNA to germline was used here to assign it. Trimming at V came to 0 bases and at J to 6 bases, leaving 8 bases not matched to a gene. This CDR3 has 14 residues. Germline assignment: CDR1 EGSTGY and CDR2 YDSYTSSV. The CDR3 is CATWDGRKCYKKLF. For the CDR3, the DNA is TGTGCCACCTGGGATGGGCGGAAGTGTTATAAGAAACTCTTT.

The rearrangement joins TRGV2 to TRGJP1. The J gene, missing from TCRdb, was assigned here through DNA to germline matching. The J segment lost 0 bases and the V segment lost 3 bases, leaving 7 bases of the junction unmatched. CDR1 is EGSNGY and CDR2 is YDSYNSKV in the germline V gene. The CDR3 totals 16 residues. CDR3 sequence (DNA): TGTGCCACCTGGGACCCTCATAATACCACTGGTTGGTTCAAGATATTT. Protein: CATWDPHNTTGWFKIF.

V gene TRGV9 combines with J gene TRGJ1 or TRGJ2. Because TCRdb records no J gene, it was assigned here through a match of the DNA to germline. The CDR3 sequence is 13 residues long. Germline V gives CDR1 GITISATS, CDR2 ISYDGTV (reference sequence). The J segment lost 7 bases and the V segment lost 0 bases, leaving 6 bases of the junction unmatched. The CDR3 spells CALWEVVMYKKLF. CDR3 bases: TGTGCCTTGTGGGAGGTGGTGATGTATAAGAAACTCTTT.

V is TRGV2 and J is TRGJ1 or TRGJ2. The J gene was not available in TCRdb and was assigned here by matching the DNA to germline segments. The germline gives CDR1 EGSNGY, CDR2 YDSYNSKV. This CDR3 is 13 amino acids long. Trimming cost V 1 base and J 5 bases; bases outside gene matches: 5. The CDR3 region is CATWDGFHYKKLF. The CDR3 DNA reads as TGTGCCACCTGGGACGGCTTTCATTATAAGAAACTCTTT.

The rearrangement joins TRGV2 to TRGJ1 or TRGJ2. Matching the DNA to germline supplied the J gene, which TCRdb does not give. The length of the CDR3 is 13 residues. V lost 3 bases to trimming and J lost 2 bases; unmatched junction nucleotides: 4. The germline CDR1 and CDR2 sequences are EGSNGY and YDSYNSKV. This CDR3 is CATWDRHYYKKLF. In DNA, the CDR3 is TGTGCCACCTGGGACCGGCATTATTATAAGAAACTCTTT.

V gene TRGV9 combines with J gene TRGJ1 or TRGJ2. Germline matching of the DNA provided the J gene here, since TCRdb leaves it blank. V lost 2 bases, J lost 8 bases, and 6 bases stayed unmatched. This CDR3 has 12 amino acids. Germline V gene sequence: CDR1 GITISATS, CDR2 ISYDGTV (reference sequence). CDR3 residues: CALWEESNKKLF. Here the CDR3 DNA reads TGTGCCTTGTGGGAGGAATCCAATAAGAAACTCTTT.

This chain joins TRGV4 and TRGJ1 or TRGJ2. The J gene was missing in TCRdb and was found by matching the end of the DNA to germline. CDR1 is EGSTGY and CDR2 is YDSYTSSV in the germline V gene. Trimming cost V 2 bases and J 9 bases; bases outside gene matches: 4. There are 11 residues in the CDR3. CDR3 residues: CATWDVFKKLF. The CDR3 DNA reads TGTGCCACCTGGGATGTGTTTAAGAAACTCTTT.